These 6 T cell receptor beta chains were all obtained from the same sample, sequenced in a study of control samples from healthy donors and cancer patients. Generated by immunoSEQ multiplex PCR, the TCRdb table keeps only in-frame clones and is missing some. Of more than 85,000 clones listed, about 80% are singletons. The sample consisted of blood. The receptor set was obtained from a woman aged 45 to 65 in good health.

The chain has TRBV2 and TRBJ2-4, with 10 bases lining up with TRBD2. From germline, CDR1 is SNHLY and CDR2 FYNNEI. The length of the CDR3 is 15 residues. V lost 6 bases, J lost 5 bases, and 7 bases stayed unmatched. The CDR3: CASRELSGGENIQYF. CDR3 sequence (DNA): TGTGCCAGCAGAGAGCTAAGCGGGGGGGAAAACATTCAGTACTTC. Filled out from reference TRBV2 and TRBJ2-4, the complete variable domain reads EPEVTQTPSHQVTQMGQEVILRCVPISNHLYFYWYRQILGQKVEFLVSFYNNEISEKSEIFDDQFSVERPDGSNFTLKIRSTKLEDSAMYFCASRELSGGENIQYFGAGTRLSVL.

This CDR3 is CASSLGLAGFAYEQYF. In DNA, the CDR3 is TGTGCCAGCAGTCTCGGACTAGCGGGATTTGCTTACGAGCAGTACTTC. This chain joins TRBV27 and TRBJ2-7, with TRBD2 identical over 12 bases. This CDR3 is 16 amino acids long. V was pared by 5 bases and J by 4 bases, with 9 bases of the junction left unmatched. Germline loops: CDR1 MNHEY, CDR2 SMNVEV (reference sequence).

The chain is built from TRBV6-2 or TRBV6-3 and TRBJ2-7; TRBD2 matches 15 bases. In germline, CDR1 is MNHEY, CDR2 SVGEGT. The CDR3 totals 19 residues. The V gene end was trimmed by 0 bases and the J gene end by 3 bases; junction bases not matched to a gene: 9. This CDR3 reads CASSYSIRTSGGVYYEQYF. The CDR3 nucleotides are TGTGCCAGCAGTTACTCGATACGGACTAGCGGGGGGGTTTACTACGAGCAGTACTTC.

The chain carries TRBV7-8 and TRBJ1-6; D unresolved. The germline V gene has CDR1 SGHVS and CDR2 FQNEAQ. This CDR3 is built from 16 residues. V was shortened by 6 bases and J by 10 bases, with 22 bases between the two germline ends. The CDR3 is CASRPGPPRGGSPLHF. The CDR3 DNA sequence: TGTGCCAGCAGACCGGGCCCCCCGCGTGGCGGGTCACCCCTCCACTTT.

The chain combines TRBV27 with TRBJ1-2; D call uncertain. Per germline, CDR1 MNHEY and CDR2 SMNVEV (reference sequence). The ends were cut back, 0 bases at V and 3 bases at J, with 5 bases in the middle. The CDR3 consists of 13 residues. CDR3 bases: TGTGCCAGCAGTTTATCGGCGGACTATGGCTACACCTTC. It specifies CASSLSADYGYTF.

This clone occurred a few times. The chain links TRBV7-8 to TRBJ1-5; maybe TRBD1 (5 bases). Germline-derived CDR1 and CDR2 are SGHVS and FQNEAQ. The CDR3 covers 18 residues. Deletions cut 1 base from V and 4 bases from J, with 20 bases between. CDR3 protein: CASSLDALDIERNQPQHF. The CDR3 DNA is TGTGCCAGCAGCTTAGATGCTTTGGACATAGAGAGGAATCAGCCCCAGCATTTT.